A single sample gave rise to the 6 T cell receptor beta chains below, sequenced in a study of blood T cell repertoires in COVID-19. Sequencing used immunoSEQ multiplex PCR; TCRdb keeps in-frame clones, though not all of them. The top ten hold about 4% of the sample, which has 200,000 or so clones, over 75% seen once. Sequenced sample: PBMCs or T cells enriched from blood (not recorded which). The receptor set was obtained from a woman between 25 and 40 years old who had been exposed to COVID-19.

The rearrangement uses TRBV15 and TRBJ1-2; D call uncertain. In germline, CDR1 is LNHNV, CDR2 YYDKDF (reference sequence). The CDR3 has 16 residues. Trimming left V 0 bases short and J 4 bases short, with 15 bases between. The CDR3 reads CATSRDQAWVGYGYTF. CDR3 nucleotide sequence: TGTGCCACCAGCAGAGATCAGGCGTGGGTAGGCTATGGCTACACCTTC.

The chain uses TRBV19 and TRBJ1-5; 7 bases agree with TRBD1. J gave up 2 bases and V 6 bases, and 7 bases lay outside the gene matches. Germline-derived CDR1 and CDR2 are LNHDA and SQIVND (reference sequence). The CDR3 has 15 amino acids. The CDR3 loop is CASRRGQVGNQPQHF. CDR3 DNA sequence: TGTGCCAGTAGGAGGGGGCAGGTGGGCAATCAGCCCCAGCATTTT.

V and J are TRBV6-5 and TRBJ2-2, with 9 positions matching TRBD1. Germline-derived CDR1 and CDR2 are MNHEY and SVGAGI. CDR3 size: 16 residues. The J segment lost 4 bases and the V segment lost 4 bases, leaving 7 bases of the junction unmatched. The CDR3 sequence: CASSLQGAQSTGELFF. CDR3 nucleotides: TGTGCCAGCAGTTTACAGGGGGCGCAGAGCACCGGGGAGCTGTTTTTT.

The chain combines TRBV5-3 with TRBJ2-2; TRBD1 matches at 9 bases. TRBV5-3 is marked as an open reading frame, function uncertain. V shed 4 bases and J 4 bases; nucleotides not matched to a gene: 8. The CDR3 is 16 amino acids. The CDR3 bases are TGTGCCAGAAGCCCCATGGGACAGGGAGCCACCGGGGAGCTGTTTTTT. Protein sequence: CARSPMGQGATGELFF.

This clone came up once. The chain joins TRBV6-5 to TRBJ1-1, with D tentatively TRBD1 (5 bases). The V end lost 6 bases, the J end lost 6 bases, and 14 bases lay between the germline ends. CDR1 is MNHEY and CDR2 is SVGAGI in the germline V gene. The CDR3 is made up of 13 amino acids. In DNA form, the CDR3 reads TGTGCCAGCAGCTCCGGGACTGCTCCTGAAGCTTTCTTT. This translates into CASSSGTAPEAFF.

This sequence joins TRBV5-5 and TRBJ1-1, with D possibly matching TRBD1 (5 bases). CDR1 is SGHKS and CDR2 is YYEKEE in the germline V gene (reference sequence). The ends were cut back, 1 base at V and 3 bases at J, with 13 bases in the middle. The CDR3 loop spans 15 amino acids. Here the CDR3 reads CASSLWVRAHTEAFF. DNA for the CDR3: TGTGCCAGCAGCTTGTGGGTCAGGGCGCACACTGAAGCTTTCTTT.